Below are 27 T cell receptor beta chains sequenced from a single sample in a study of cytomegalovirus exposure and HLA in healthy donors (TCRdb year 2017). The library was obtained by the immunoSEQ multiplex PCR assay. In its TCRdb copy, this immuneACCESS table keeps in-frame sequences only and misses some clones. Where compared with another copy, unresolved V genes explain less than half of these, and the others have no known cause. A total of over 200,000 clones appear in this sample, approximately 87% of them only once. Roughly 6% of the sample lies in the top ten. The sample consisted of PBMCs. Receptors were obtained from a woman under 30 in good health and CMV-seronegative.

The rearrangement uses TRBV14 and TRBJ1-1; TRBD1 matches at 7 bases. V trimming: 1 base; J trimming: 4 bases; junction bases outside the gene matches: 3. This CDR3 comprises 14 residues. Germline-derived CDR1 and CDR2 are SGHDN and FVKESK. As DNA, the CDR3 is TGTGCCAGCAGCCAAGTTAAGGGGGCCACTGAAGCTTTCTTT. Encoded protein: CASSQVKGATEAFF.

This chain links TRBV30 with TRBJ1-1; D gene uncertain. Germline V gene sequence: CDR1 GTSNPN, CDR2 SVGIG (reference sequence). This CDR3 spans 12 amino acids. Trimming left V 0 bases short and J 6 bases short, with 8 bases between. CDR3 protein: CAWSVPAAEAFF. CDR3 sequence (DNA): TGTGCCTGGAGTGTACCGGCGGCTGAAGCTTTCTTT.

The rearrangement links TRBV5-1 to TRBJ2-7; the D is unclear. The CDR3 has 13 amino acids. Trimming pared 0 bases from V and 2 bases from J, leaving 6 bases between. Germline lookup yields CDR1 SGHRS and CDR2 YFSETQ. CDR3 coding DNA: TGCGCCAGCAGCTTGGCCGCAACCTACGAGCAGTACTTC. Translating it yields CASSLAATYEQYF.

This clone showed up just a few times. The chain uses TRBV19 and TRBJ1-2; TRBD1 matches at 9 bases. The V and J ends lost 7 bases and 7 bases, in that order; junction bases with no gene match: 10. The CDR3 consists of 14 residues. From germline, CDR1 is LNHDA and CDR2 SQIVND (reference sequence). CDR3 nucleotide sequence: TGTGCCAGTAAGGGGAACAGGGGGCGTTTTGGCTACACCTTC. This translates into CASKGNRGRFGYTF.

This chain links TRBV28 with TRBJ1-2, with a possible D match to TRBD1 (6 bases). This CDR3 spans 12 amino acids. Germline V gene lookup returns CDR1 MDHEN and CDR2 SYDVKM. V was clipped by 6 bases and J by 4 bases, with 9 bases between them. DNA of the CDR3: TGTGCCAGCAGGGGAGGGGGCTATGGCTACACCTTC. Its protein is CASRGGGYGYTF.

The V call is TRBV28, the J call TRBJ1-5; 9 positions agree with TRBD1. Germline-derived CDR1 and CDR2 are MDHEN and SYDVKM. With 1 base clipped from V and 7 bases from J, the junction kept 8 bases outside the gene matches. CDR3 length: 16 amino acids. CDR3 protein: CASSLFTGTGRQPQHF. In DNA, the CDR3 is TGTGCCAGCAGTTTATTTACGGGGACAGGGCGCCAGCCCCAGCATTTT.

This chain links TRBV5-1 with TRBJ2-1; weak D call: TRBD2 (6 bases). Germline V gene lookup returns CDR1 SGHRS and CDR2 YFSETQ. Trimming removed 6 bases from V and 2 bases from J, with 15 bases in between. The CDR3 is 15 amino acids. The CDR3 loop reads CASNKLAGTYNEQFF. The CDR3 coding sequence is TGCGCCAGCAACAAGCTGGCGGGGACCTACAATGAGCAGTTCTTC.

The V gene is TRBV15, the J gene TRBJ1-5; D gene unclear. Trimming cost V 5 bases and J 0 bases, with 11 bases left between them. CDR1 and CDR2 (germline): LNHNV, YYDKDF (reference sequence). CDR3 size: 15 residues. For the CDR3, the DNA is TGTGCCACCAGCTTAAGGGTCCATAGCAATCAGCCCCAGCATTTT. This sequence encodes CATSLRVHSNQPQHF.

This chain joins TRBV2 and TRBJ2-2; TRBD2 might be the D (5 bases). This CDR3 has 13 amino acids. Germline V lookup: CDR1 SNHLY, CDR2 FYNNEI. Trimming removed 4 bases at V and 3 bases at J, with 6 bases between. CDR3 DNA: TGTGCCAGCAGTGCGGGGTACACCGGGGAGCTGTTTTTT. Protein product: CASSAGYTGELFF.

This clone turned up a few times. The chain links TRBV5-4 to TRBJ2-5; no clear D gene. V was pared by 5 bases and J by 2 bases, with 13 bases between. Germline V lookup: CDR1 SGHNT, CDR2 YYREEE (reference sequence). CDR3 length equals 14 residues. CDR3 sequence (DNA): TGTGCCAGCAGTACCCCTCGGGCGCAAGAGACCCAGTACTTC. Protein product: CASSTPRAQETQYF.

The V and J genes are TRBV29-1 and TRBJ1-3; weak D call: TRBD1 (5 bases). This CDR3 region has 15 residues. With 5 bases removed from V and 4 bases from J, the gap between germline ends came to 18 bases. Germline V gene sequence: CDR1 SQVTM, CDR2 ANQGSEA. CDR3 amino acids: CSVRLGDRRGNTIYF. CDR3 bases: TGCAGCGTTCGTCTGGGGGACCGAAGGGGAAACACCATATATTTT.

The V gene is TRBV5-1, the J gene TRBJ2-1, with D unresolved. This CDR3 region has 11 residues. V lost 1 base to trimming and J lost 10 bases, with 6 bases between them. CDR1 SGHRS and CDR2 YFSETQ come from the germline V gene. For the CDR3, the DNA is TGCGCCAGCAGCTTGTCCGCCGAGCAGTTCTTC. Translation gives CASSLSAEQFF.

This clone was seen only a few times. The chain combines TRBV2 with TRBJ2-1; D is possibly TRBD2 (5 bases). The V gene lost 5 bases and the J gene lost 2 bases, with 7 bases spanning the gap. The CDR3 sequence is 13 residues long. The germline CDR1 and CDR2 sequences are SNHLY and FYNNEI. CDR3 DNA: TGTGCCAGCAGTACCGGGGCCTACAATGAGCAGTTCTTC. Protein sequence: CASSTGAYNEQFF.

This sequence joins TRBV27 and TRBJ1-6; D not certain. CDR1 MNHEY and CDR2 SMNVEV come from the germline V gene (reference sequence). Between the trimmed V and J ends, which lost 5 bases and 0 bases, there was a span of 8 bases. The CDR3 sequence is 15 residues long. The CDR3 nucleotides read TGTGCCAGCAGTACTAAAAGCTCCTATAATTCACCCCTCCACTTT. As protein: CASSTKSSYNSPLHF.

The rearrangement joins TRBV5-1 to TRBJ2-7; the D is unclear. In germline, CDR1 is SGHRS, CDR2 YFSETQ. Trimming removed 0 bases from V and 0 bases from J, with 13 bases in between. The CDR3 runs to 16 residues. The CDR3 DNA is TGCGCCAGCAGCTTGGGGGTAGACAAGAGCTCCTACGAGCAGTACTTC. Residues: CASSLGVDKSSYEQYF.

The chain joins TRBV10-1 to TRBJ2-3, with D uncertain. The CDR3 sequence is 15 residues long. Germline V gives CDR1 WNHNN, CDR2 SYGVQD (reference sequence). V lost 3 bases to trimming and J lost 0 bases, with 10 bases between them. CDR3 bases: TGCGCCAGCAGTGACAGTGCCCGTAGCACAGATACGCAGTATTTT. It codes for CASSDSARSTDTQYF.

This chain links TRBV19 with TRBJ1-2, with TRBD1 matching over 7 bases. Germline CDR1 reads LNHDA; CDR2 reads SQIVND (reference sequence). The length of the CDR3 is 14 residues. V lost 3 bases, J lost 7 bases, and 8 bases stayed unmatched. CDR3 in amino acids: CASSIDRAASGYTF. The CDR3 nucleotides read TGTGCCAGTAGTATTGACAGGGCGGCGTCTGGCTACACCTTC. Using reference TRBV19 and TRBJ1-2 for the parts outside the CDR3, the full variable domain is DGGITQSPKYLFRKEGQNVTLSCEQNLNHDAMYWYRQDPGQGLRLIYYSQIVNDFQKGDIAEGYSVSREKKESFPLTVTSAQKNPTAFYLCASSIDRAASGYTFGSGTRLTVV.

V is TRBV11-2 and J is TRBJ2-7, with 9 bases lining up with TRBD1. Germline V lookup: CDR1 SGHAT, CDR2 FQNNGV. The CDR3 length is 17 residues. V shed 5 bases, J shed 4 bases, and the junction held 15 bases outside the gene matches. The CDR3 sequence is CASSVYRGRSLWYEQYF. CDR3 nucleotides: TGTGCCAGCAGCGTCTACAGGGGGCGATCTTTGTGGTACGAGCAGTACTTC.

The chain uses TRBV2 and TRBJ1-5; 9 bases agree with TRBD1. The CDR3 contains 15 residues. Germline-derived CDR1 and CDR2 are SNHLY and FYNNEI. Trimming cost V 7 bases and J 0 bases; bases outside gene matches: 4. CDR3 sequence reads: CASTGQGISNQPQHF. The CDR3 nucleotides are TGTGCCAGCACGGGACAGGGTATTAGCAATCAGCCCCAGCATTTT.

J is TRBJ2-1 and V is TRBV5-1; D may be TRBD1 (5 bases). The CDR3 totals 14 residues. Germline V gene data show CDR1 as SGHRS and CDR2 as YFSETQ. V lost 0 bases and J lost 4, with 8 bases in between. Here the CDR3 DNA reads TGCGCCAGCAGCTTGGACAGGACGTACAATGAGCAGTTCTTC. Translating gives CASSLDRTYNEQFF.

This clone was found a few times. J is TRBJ2-1 and V is TRBV27, with 7 bases aligning to TRBD1. Per germline, CDR1 MNHEY and CDR2 SMNVEV (reference sequence). The trim removed 6 bases at V and 7 bases at J, leaving 12 bases unmatched. The CDR3 covers 15 residues. The DNA for the CDR3 is TGTGCCAGCAGCTTACGGGACAGAGAGATTAATGAGCAGTTCTTC. This sequence encodes CASSLRDREINEQFF.

This rearrangement joins TRBV2 to TRBJ2-5, with D maybe TRBD1 (5 bases). This CDR3 is 13 amino acids long. Trimming removed 7 bases from V and 5 bases from J, with 14 bases in between. The V gene's germline CDR1 is SNHLY and CDR2 FYNNEI. The chain's CDR3 is CASKAPGAETQYF. CDR3 DNA: TGTGCCAGCAAGGCCCCTGGGGCTGAGACCCAGTACTTC.

The V call is TRBV28, the J call TRBJ2-1, with 8 bases that match TRBD2. This CDR3 has 18 residues. Trimming removed 2 bases from V and 0 bases from J; junction bases left unmatched: 9. Germline-derived CDR1 and CDR2 are MDHEN and SYDVKM. The CDR3, as DNA: TGTGCCAGCAGTTTAGGCCTAGCGGGCCCTAGCTCCTACAATGAGCAGTTCTTC. Translated, it gives CASSLGLAGPSSYNEQFF.

This chain joins TRBV2 and TRBJ1-2; TRBD1 is a possible D gene (5 bases). CDR3 length: 13 amino acids. The germline V gene encodes CDR1 SNHLY and CDR2 FYNNEI. The V and J ends lost 4 bases and 4 bases respectively, with 10 bases between them. CDR3 DNA sequence: TGTGCCAGCAGTGGGGACCGAGTCTATGGCTACACCTTC. Translating gives CASSGDRVYGYTF.

The chain couples TRBV6-5 to TRBJ1-5, with D perhaps matching TRBD1 (6 bases). The CDR3 has 15 amino acids. Germline values: CDR1 MNHEY, CDR2 SVGAGI. V lost 8 bases and J 0 bases, leaving 14 bases between the germline ends. The CDR3 bases are TGTGCCAGCCCCCCCCCGGACAGTAGCAATCAGCCCCAGCATTTT. Its translation: CASPPPDSSNQPQHF.

The gene calls are TRBV9 and TRBJ2-7; a weak D match, TRBD1 (7 bases). Per germline, CDR1 SGDLS and CDR2 YYNGEE. Trimming stripped 0 bases from V and 13 bases from J, with 20 bases between. The CDR3 length is 14 residues. Written as DNA, the CDR3 is TGTGCCAGCAGCGTAGGTGGGGCAGGGGGGTTATTATACTTC. Translation gives CASSVGGAGGLLYF.

A word on this clone: At the DNA level, this CDR3 is encoded by other sequences in the same sample as well. This chain uses TRBV28 with TRBJ1-1, with a possible D match to TRBD1 (5 bases). Deletions cut 3 bases from V and 2 bases from J, with 7 bases between. Per the germline V gene, CDR1 is MDHEN and CDR2 is SYDVKM. The CDR3 extends over 13 amino acids. The CDR3 spells CASSLGGNTEAFF. The CDR3 nucleotides are TGTGCCAGCAGTTTGGGGGGAAACACTGAAGCTTTCTTT. The variable domain in full, completed from reference TRBV28 and TRBJ1-1, reads DVKVTQSSRYLVKRTGEKVFLECVQDMDHENMFWYRQDPGLGLRLIYFSYDVKMKEKGDIPEGYSVSREKKERFSLILESASTNQTSMYLCASSLGGNTEAFFGQGTRLTVV.